These 26 T cell receptor beta chains were sequenced from one sample in a study of blood T cells in healthy people across ages. Alongside a J-beta primer mix, a sample-barcoded 5' primer served in a second PCR lasting roughly 7 to 11 cycles. TCRdb re-analysed the 5' RACE reads in MiXCR, keeping a single row per CDR3 protein. The profile shows hundreds of thousands of distinct CDR3 sequences, about 52% of them singletons. The sequenced sample consisted of blood. The receptors were gathered from a woman aged 60-75 years in good health.

The chain employs TRBV10-3 and TRBJ2-1; 7 bases fit TRBD2. CDR1 and CDR2 from the germline V gene are ENHRY and SYGVKD. The CDR3 spans 15 residues. With V trimmed by 2 bases and J by 9 bases, 10 bases remained unmatched. The CDR3 DNA is TGTGCCATCAGTGAGGGAGCGGGAAGGCTCGGTGAGCAGTTCTTC. It yields the protein CAISEGAGRLGEQFF.

This clonotype has only a few counts. The chain combines TRBV18 with TRBJ2-5; D could derive from TRBD1 or TRBD2 (5 bases each). This CDR3 has 16 amino acids. Trimming stripped 2 bases from V and 2 bases from J, with 15 bases between. Germline CDR1 KGHSH, CDR2 LQKENI. The CDR3 spells CASSPFGTPGQETQYF. In DNA form, the CDR3 reads TGTGCCAGCTCACCATTCGGGACCCCGGGGCAAGAGACCCAGTACTTC. Combining the CDR3 with reference TRBV18 and TRBJ2-5 gives the whole variable domain NAGVMQNPRHLVRRRGQEARLRCSPMKGHSHVYWYRQLPEEGLKFMVYLQKENIIDESGMPKERFSAEFPKEGPSILRIQQVVRGDSAAYFCASSPFGTPGQETQYFGPGTRLLVL.

On this clonotype: A read error may produce the germline difference seen at one junction end. In DNA form, the CDR3 reads TGTAGTGCTAGAGCGGGGGGGCAACGGGACTATGGCTACACCTTC. The encoded protein is CSARAGGQRDYGYTF. This chain connects TRBV20-1 to TRBJ1-2; the D gene is possibly TRBD1 (6 bases). The length of the CDR3 is 15 residues. Germline CDR1 and CDR2: DFQATT and SNEGSKA (reference sequence).

This clonotype was counted a few times. V usage is TRBV29-1 and J usage is TRBJ2-7; possibly TRBD1 for D (6 bases). The germline CDR1 and CDR2 sequences are SQVTM and ANQGSEA. The V end lost 4 bases, the J end lost 3 bases, and 13 bases lay between the germline ends. This CDR3 is 13 amino acids long. The CDR3 is CSVAQGRVYEQYF. CDR3 nucleotides: TGCAGCGTTGCCCAGGGGCGCGTCTACGAGCAGTACTTC.

This clonotype has a single count. The genes are TRBV18 and TRBJ2-7, with a tentative D call TRBD1 (6 bases). Germline CDR1 is KGHSH and CDR2 is LQKENI. Between the trimmed V and J ends, which lost 3 bases and 0 bases, there was a span of 12 bases. This CDR3 has 15 amino acids. CDR3 residues: CASSPAPQGSYEQYF. Here the CDR3 DNA reads TGTGCCAGCTCACCTGCCCCACAGGGCTCCTACGAGCAGTACTTC.

The V call is TRBV24-1, the J call TRBJ2-7; D is perhaps TRBD2 (7 bases). Germline CDR1 KGHDR, CDR2 SFDVKD. The CDR3 is 16 residues long. Trimming removed 3 bases at V and 7 bases at J, with 21 bases between. The CDR3 DNA reads TGTGCCACCAGTGATGCTAGGGGGGGAGAAGCCAATGAGCAGTACTTC. It translates to CATSDARGGEANEQYF.

The gene calls are TRBV28 and TRBJ2-1, with 9 bases aligning to TRBD2. CDR3 size: 15 residues. From germline, CDR1 is MDHEN and CDR2 SYDVKM. J gave up 9 bases and V 2 bases, and 8 bases lay outside the gene matches. The CDR3 loop is CASSLALAGVREQFF. Written as DNA, the CDR3 is TGTGCCAGCAGTTTAGCATTAGCGGGAGTGCGTGAGCAGTTCTTC.

This chain uses TRBV12-5 with TRBJ2-5; D may be TRBD1 (5 bases). CDR1 LGHNT and CDR2 FRNRAP come from the germline V gene. The CDR3 is 16 amino acids. Trimming took off 8 bases at V and 2 bases at J, with 21 bases between the two ends. CDR3 loop: CASSPTGAGRQETQYF. CDR3 nucleotide sequence: TGTGCTAGTTCCCCCACTGGGGCAGGGCGGCAAGAGACCCAGTACTTC. The whole variable domain, filled in from reference TRBV12-5 and TRBJ2-5, reads DARVTQTPRHKVTEMGQEVTMRCQPILGHNTVFWYRQTMMQGLELLAYFRNRAPLDDSGMPKDRFSAEMPDATLATLKIQPSEPRDSAVYFCASSPTGAGRQETQYFGPGTRLLVL.

This clonotype turned up a few times. The chain has TRBV7-9 and TRBJ2-3; 9 nucleotides align to TRBD1. Losses at the gene ends were 3 bases for V and 4 bases for J; bases not matched to a gene: 2. The length of the CDR3 is 14 residues. Germline lookup yields CDR1 SEHNR and CDR2 FQNEAQ (reference sequence). The CDR3 sequence is CASSFDRGADTQYF. The CDR3 region has the DNA TGTGCCAGCAGCTTCGACAGGGGGGCAGATACGCAGTATTTT.

The V and J genes are TRBV18 and TRBJ2-7, with 7 bases matching TRBD1. Germline CDR1 KGHSH, CDR2 LQKENI. The CDR3 extends over 15 amino acids. With V trimmed by 3 bases and J by 9 bases, 14 bases remained unmatched. In nucleotides, the CDR3 is TGTGCCAGCTCACCTACCGGGACAGCTAACTTCGTGCAGTACTTC. It codes for CASSPTGTANFVQYF.

This clonotype has ten or more counts. The V call is TRBV7-8, the J call TRBJ2-7, with D maybe TRBD2 (5 bases). CDR1 is SGHVS, CDR2 FQNEAQ, per germline. Trimming took 4 bases from V and 1 from J, leaving 8 bases between them. This CDR3 region has 13 residues. CDR3: CASSSGVSYEQYF. The CDR3 coding sequence is TGTGCCAGCAGCTCCGGGGTGTCCTACGAGCAGTACTTC.

The chain couples TRBV29-1 to TRBJ2-6, with a weak D call TRBD1 (5 bases). The germline V gene has CDR1 SQVTM and CDR2 ANQGSEA. This CDR3 has 15 residues. With 5 bases removed from V and 0 bases from J, the gap between germline ends came to 11 bases. This CDR3 is CSVMGPSSGANVLTF. For the CDR3, the DNA is TGCAGCGTTATGGGGCCAAGCTCTGGGGCCAACGTCCTGACTTTC.

The sample holds a few counts of this clonotype. The chain's CDR3 is CATRSGAYEQYF. CDR3 DNA sequence: TGTGCCACGCGTAGCGGAGCCTACGAGCAGTACTTC. This chain links TRBV15 with TRBJ2-7; tentative D call: TRBD2 (6 bases). The CDR3 runs to 12 residues. Germline loops: CDR1 LNHNV, CDR2 YYDKDF (reference sequence). V was clipped by 9 bases and J by 2 bases, with 11 bases between them.

The chain recombines TRBV20-1 with TRBJ1-2; tentatively, D is TRBD1 (5 bases). The germline CDR1 and CDR2 sequences are DFQATT and SNEGSKA (reference sequence). The CDR3 totals 15 residues. V was clipped by 5 bases and J by 6 bases, with 22 bases between them. CDR3 protein: CSASRGPSRTHGYTF. The CDR3 coding sequence is TGCAGTGCTTCCCGGGGCCCTAGTCGAACCCATGGCTACACCTTC.

This clonotype showed up just once. At one end the junction does not follow the germline gene, possibly because of a read error. The chain joins TRBV9 to TRBJ2-1, with D maybe TRBD1 (7 bases). Germline V gene sequence: CDR1 SGDLS, CDR2 YYNGEE. The CDR3 is made up of 16 amino acids. The CDR3 protein is CASSVGGGGSYNEQFF. DNA of the CDR3: TGTGCCAGCAGCGTAGGAGGAGGGGGCTCCTACAACGAGCAGTTCTTC.

This clonotype turned up a few times. The V and J genes are TRBV6-5 and TRBJ2-7, with 12 nucleotides matching TRBD2. Germline CDR1 MNHEY, CDR2 SVGAGI. CDR3 length: 16 residues. J gave up 6 bases and V 0 bases, and 6 bases lay outside the gene matches. DNA of the CDR3: TGTGCCAGCAGTTACTCGACTAGCGGGAGTATTTCCGAGCAGTACTTC. Translating gives CASSYSTSGSISEQYF.

The chain combines TRBV7-2 with TRBJ2-2; TRBD2 might be the D (7 bases). Germline V gene data show CDR1 as SGHTA and CDR2 as FQGNSA. Trimming cost V 7 bases and J 4 bases, with 16 bases left between them. The CDR3 loop spans 15 amino acids. DNA for the CDR3: TGTGCCAGCAAATGGGGGGGGCCGGGCACCGGGGAGCTGTTTTTT. As protein: CASKWGGPGTGELFF.

This clonotype was seen a handful of times. A much bigger clone sits one base away, suggesting this may be a read error. The V gene is TRBV14, the J gene TRBJ2-5; TRBD2 matches 12 bases. CDR1 and CDR2 (germline): SGHDN, FVKESK. The CDR3 extends over 13 amino acids. V trimming: 4 bases; J trimming: 11 bases; junction bases outside the gene matches: 5. The CDR3 DNA follows: TGTGCCAGCAGCCGGACTAGCGGGGATGAGCAGTACTTC. Its protein product is CASSRTSGDEQYF.

The rearrangement joins TRBV7-3 to TRBJ2-1; no clear D gene. Germline V gene lookup returns CDR1 SGHTA and CDR2 FQGTGA. V was trimmed by 5 bases and J by 5 bases, leaving 13 bases between them. This CDR3 is built from 14 residues. In DNA form, the CDR3 reads TGTGCCAGCAGCCCCTTCGGCCAGGACAATGAGCAGTTCTTC. This translates into CASSPFGQDNEQFF.

The count of this clonotype is one. It is likely a read error, because the conserved phenylalanine at the end of the CDR3 is missing. The chain links TRBV3-1 to TRBJ2-7; D might be TRBD2 (6 bases). The J call may be in error: the DNA end matches TRBJ2-5 better. This CDR3 has 14 residues. Germline CDR1 and CDR2: LGHDT and YNNKEL (reference sequence). This CDR3 reads CASSQDLRGETQYS. Here the CDR3 DNA reads TGTGCCAGCAGTCAAGACCTGCGGGGAGAGACCCAGTACTCC.

There are a few counts of this clonotype. The rearrangement links TRBV2 to TRBJ2-4; D may be TRBD1 or TRBD2 (5 bases each). With 4 bases removed from V and 7 bases from J, the gap between germline ends came to 17 bases. Germline-derived CDR1 and CDR2 are SNHLY and FYNNEI. The CDR3 runs 15 residues. CDR3 sequence: CASSALREGWNIQYF. For the CDR3, the DNA is TGTGCCAGCAGTGCCCTCCGTGAGGGGTGGAACATTCAGTACTTC.

This clonotype came up a few times. The rearrangement uses TRBV27 and TRBJ2-1; 8 bases line up with TRBD2. With V trimmed by 1 base and J by 5 bases, 7 bases remained unmatched. The CDR3 has 16 amino acids. The germline V gene has CDR1 MNHEY and CDR2 SMNVEV (reference sequence). The CDR3 region is CASSLLTSAHHNEQFF. The DNA of the CDR3 is TGTGCCAGCAGTTTATTGACTAGCGCCCACCACAATGAGCAGTTCTTC.

The chain is built from TRBV20-1 and TRBJ2-1; no definite D call. V dropped 2 bases and J dropped 0 bases, with 14 bases sitting between them. Per germline, CDR1 DFQATT and CDR2 SNEGSKA (reference sequence). The CDR3 consists of 16 residues. The DNA of the CDR3 is TGCAGTGCTAGATCAACTAACCCCAGCTCCTACAATGAGCAGTTCTTC. This translates into CSARSTNPSSYNEQFF.

The CDR3 DNA follows: TGCGCCAGCAGCCAAGATCGACAGGGGGCCGGGGAGACCCAGTACTTC. Translating it yields CASSQDRQGAGETQYF. J is TRBJ2-7 and V is TRBV4-3; 10 nucleotides align to TRBD1. The J call may not be correct, given that the DNA end is closer to TRBJ2-5. The CDR3 extends over 16 amino acids. Per the germline V gene, CDR1 is LGHNA and CDR2 is YSLEER.

The chain employs TRBV15 and TRBJ2-5; 11 nucleotides agree with TRBD2. Germline V CDR1 and CDR2: LNHNV, YYDKDF (reference sequence). The trim removed 3 bases at V and 3 bases at J, leaving 3 bases unmatched. The CDR3 spans 15 residues. As DNA, the CDR3 is TGTGCCACCAGCAGGGGTAGCGGGAGGGAAGAGACCCAGTACTTC. Amino acids: CATSRGSGREETQYF.

This sequence joins TRBV20-1 and TRBJ2-3; D remains unclear. Germline V gene sequence: CDR1 DFQATT, CDR2 SNEGSKA (reference sequence). The CDR3 spans 16 residues. V was trimmed by 1 base and J by 4 bases, leaving 18 bases between them. CDR3 coding DNA: TGCAGTGCTAGAGGTTTCCGCGGTTCCGGCGCAGATACGCAGTATTTT. This codes for CSARGFRGSGADTQYF.